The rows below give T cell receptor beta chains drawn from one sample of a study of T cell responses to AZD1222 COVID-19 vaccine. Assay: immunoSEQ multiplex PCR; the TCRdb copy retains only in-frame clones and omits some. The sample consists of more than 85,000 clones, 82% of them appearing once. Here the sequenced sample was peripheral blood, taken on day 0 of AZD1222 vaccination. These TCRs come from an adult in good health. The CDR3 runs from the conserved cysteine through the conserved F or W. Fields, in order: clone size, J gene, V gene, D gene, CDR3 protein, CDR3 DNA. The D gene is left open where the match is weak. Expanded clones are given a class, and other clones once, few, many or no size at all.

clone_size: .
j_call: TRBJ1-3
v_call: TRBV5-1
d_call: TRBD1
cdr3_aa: CASRTGDRNTIYF
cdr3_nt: TGCGCCTCCCGGACAGGGGATCGAAACACCATATATTTT

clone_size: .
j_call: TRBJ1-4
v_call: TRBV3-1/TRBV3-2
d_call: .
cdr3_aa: CASSHRSEKLFF
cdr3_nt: TGTGCCAGCAGCCATCGCAGTGAAAAACTGTTTTTT

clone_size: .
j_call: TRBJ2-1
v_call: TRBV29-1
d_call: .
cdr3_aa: CSVPTTNEQFF
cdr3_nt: TGCAGCGTCCCCACAACTAATGAGCAGTTCTTC

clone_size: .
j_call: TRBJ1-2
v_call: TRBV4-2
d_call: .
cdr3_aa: CASSSFVGTVNYGYTF
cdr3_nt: TGTGCCAGCAGCTCTTTTGTTGGGACTGTTAACTATGGCTACACCTTC

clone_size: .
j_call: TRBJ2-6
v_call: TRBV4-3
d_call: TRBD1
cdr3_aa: CASSQNPGQIFSGANVLTF
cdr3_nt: TGCGCCAGCAGCCAGAACCCGGGACAGATATTCTCTGGGGCCAACGTCCTGACTTTC

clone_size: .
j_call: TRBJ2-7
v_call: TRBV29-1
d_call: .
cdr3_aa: CSVETPGLHEQYF
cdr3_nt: TGCAGCGTTGAGACCCCCGGCCTCCACGAGCAGTACTTC

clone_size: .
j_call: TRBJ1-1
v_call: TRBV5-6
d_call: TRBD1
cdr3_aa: CASSFLDRDTEAFF
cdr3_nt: TGTGCCAGCAGCTTCCTGGACAGGGACACTGAAGCTTTCTTT

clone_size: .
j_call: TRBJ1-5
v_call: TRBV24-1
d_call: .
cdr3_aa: CATSDLRGKQPQHF
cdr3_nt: TGTGCCACCAGTGACCTTAGGGGGAAACAACCCCAGCATTTT

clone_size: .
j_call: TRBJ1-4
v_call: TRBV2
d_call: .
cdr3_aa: CASRQRPATNEKLFF
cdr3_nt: TGTGCCAGCCGGCAACGGCCTGCAACTAATGAAAAACTGTTTTTT

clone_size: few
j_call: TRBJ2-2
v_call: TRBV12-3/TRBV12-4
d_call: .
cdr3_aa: CASSSGAGELFF
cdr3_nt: TGTGCCAGCAGTTCCGGTGCCGGGGAGCTGTTTTTT

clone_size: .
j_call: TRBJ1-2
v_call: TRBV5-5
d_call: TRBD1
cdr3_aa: CASSPQIDRAHGYTF
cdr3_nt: TGTGCCAGCAGCCCGCAGATAGACAGGGCTCACGGCTACACCTTC

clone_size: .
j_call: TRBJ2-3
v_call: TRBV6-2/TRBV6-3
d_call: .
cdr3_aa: CASSNLDTQYF
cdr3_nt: TGTGCCAGCAGCAACTTAGATACGCAGTATTTT

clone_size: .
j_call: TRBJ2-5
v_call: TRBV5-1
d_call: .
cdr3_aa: CASSLAPGQETQYF
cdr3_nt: TGCGCCAGCAGCTTGGCCCCAGGTCAAGAGACCCAGTACTTC

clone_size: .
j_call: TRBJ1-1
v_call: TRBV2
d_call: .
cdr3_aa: CASRLGHTEAFF
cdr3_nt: TGTGCCAGCAGGTTGGGGCATACTGAAGCTTTCTTT

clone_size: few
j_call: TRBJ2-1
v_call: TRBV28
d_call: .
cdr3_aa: CASSISRNEQFF
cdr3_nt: TGTGCCAGCAGTATTTCCCGGAATGAGCAGTTCTTC

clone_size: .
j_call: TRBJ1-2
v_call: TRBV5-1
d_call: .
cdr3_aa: CASSLGQTYYGYTF
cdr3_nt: TGCGCCAGCAGCTTGGGACAAACCTACTATGGCTACACCTTC

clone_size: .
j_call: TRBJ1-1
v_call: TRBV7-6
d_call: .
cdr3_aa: CASNGLGGRNTEAFF
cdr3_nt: TGTGCCAGCAACGGTTTGGGGGGTCGGAACACTGAAGCTTTCTTT

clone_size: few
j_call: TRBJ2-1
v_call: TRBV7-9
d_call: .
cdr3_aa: CASSPQGAGGHNEQFF
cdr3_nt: TGTGCCAGCAGCCCACAGGGGGCGGGGGGCCACAATGAGCAGTTCTTC

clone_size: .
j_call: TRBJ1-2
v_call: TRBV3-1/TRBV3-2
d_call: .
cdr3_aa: CASSQEGASYGYTF
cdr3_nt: TGTGCCAGCAGCCAAGAAGGGGCTAGCTATGGCTACACCTTC

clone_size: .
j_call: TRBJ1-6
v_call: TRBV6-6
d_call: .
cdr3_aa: CASAAPGFNSPLHF
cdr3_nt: TGTGCCAGCGCGGCTCCAGGGTTTAATTCACCCCTCCACTTT

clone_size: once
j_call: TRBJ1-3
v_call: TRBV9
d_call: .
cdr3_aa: CASSQQLPGGVNTIYF
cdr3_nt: TGTGCCAGCAGCCAACAACTCCCGGGGGGGGTAAACACCATATATTTT

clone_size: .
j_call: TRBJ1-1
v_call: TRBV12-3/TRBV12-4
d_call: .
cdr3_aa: CASRITEAFF
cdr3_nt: TGTGCCAGCAGGATTACTGAAGCTTTCTTT

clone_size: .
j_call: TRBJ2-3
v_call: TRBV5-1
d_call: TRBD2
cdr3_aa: CASSPFSGVGDTQYF
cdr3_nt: TGCGCCAGCAGCCCATTTAGCGGGGTAGGAGATACGCAGTATTTT

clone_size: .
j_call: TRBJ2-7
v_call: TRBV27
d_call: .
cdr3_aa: CASSRGLGQYF
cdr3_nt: TGTGCCAGCAGCCGTGGACTTGGGCAGTACTTC

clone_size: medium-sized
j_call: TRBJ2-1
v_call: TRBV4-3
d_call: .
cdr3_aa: CASSQDFQGYNEQFF
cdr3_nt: TGCGCCAGCAGCCAAGATTTTCAGGGTTACAATGAGCAGTTCTTC

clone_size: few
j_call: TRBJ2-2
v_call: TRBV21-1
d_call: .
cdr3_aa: CASSKGGGMTGELFF
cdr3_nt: TGTGCCAGCAGCAAAGGAGGGGGAATGACCGGGGAGCTGTTTTTT

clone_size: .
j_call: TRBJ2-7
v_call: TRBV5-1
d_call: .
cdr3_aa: CASSFTGNEQYF
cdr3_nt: TGCGCCAGCAGCTTTACAGGGAACGAGCAGTACTTC

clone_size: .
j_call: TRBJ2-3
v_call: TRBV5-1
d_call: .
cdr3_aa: CASSLRGLYTDTQYF
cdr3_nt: TGCGCCAGCAGCTTGCGGGGCTTGTACACAGATACGCAGTATTTT

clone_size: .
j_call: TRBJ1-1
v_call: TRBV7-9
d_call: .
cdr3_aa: CASSSGWMNTEAFF
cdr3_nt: TGTGCCAGCAGCTCCGGCTGGATGAACACTGAAGCTTTCTTT

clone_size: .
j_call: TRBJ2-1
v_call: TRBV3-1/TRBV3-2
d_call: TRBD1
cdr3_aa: CASSQAGQGNYNEQFF
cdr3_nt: TGTGCCAGCAGCCAAGCTGGACAGGGGAACTACAATGAGCAGTTCTTC

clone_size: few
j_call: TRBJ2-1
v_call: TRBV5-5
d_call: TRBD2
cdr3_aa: CASSFGLAGYNEQFF
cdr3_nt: TGTGCCAGCAGCTTTGGACTAGCGGGTTACAATGAGCAGTTCTTC

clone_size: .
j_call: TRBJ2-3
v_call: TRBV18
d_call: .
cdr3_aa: CASSLSIADTQYF
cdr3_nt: TGTGCCAGCTCACTAAGTATAGCAGATACGCAGTATTTT

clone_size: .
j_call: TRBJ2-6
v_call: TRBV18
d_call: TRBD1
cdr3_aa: CASSRVPGQGTGANVLTF
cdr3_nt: TGTGCCAGCTCACGAGTCCCGGGACAGGGGACTGGGGCCAACGTCCTGACTTTC

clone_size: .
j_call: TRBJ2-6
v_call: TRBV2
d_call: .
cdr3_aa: CASSRETGANVLTF
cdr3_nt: TGTGCCAGCAGTAGGGAGACTGGGGCCAACGTCCTGACTTTC

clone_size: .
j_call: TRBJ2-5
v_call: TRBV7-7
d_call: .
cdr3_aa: CASSLGGASGQETQYF
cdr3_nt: TGTGCCAGCAGCTTAGGGGGGGCAAGTGGGCAAGAGACCCAGTACTTC

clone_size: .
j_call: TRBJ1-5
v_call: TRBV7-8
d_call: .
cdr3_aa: CASSLAPTNQPQHF
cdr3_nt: TGTGCCAGCAGCTTAGCGCCTACCAATCAGCCCCAGCATTTT

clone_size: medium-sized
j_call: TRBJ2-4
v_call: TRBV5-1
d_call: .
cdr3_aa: CASSPWLRGLMNIQYF
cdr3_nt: TGCGCCAGCAGCCCGTGGTTACGGGGATTAATGAACATTCAGTACTTC

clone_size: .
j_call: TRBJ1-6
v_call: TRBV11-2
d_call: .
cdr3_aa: CASSLVVGINSPLHF
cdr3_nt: TGTGCCAGCAGCTTAGTTGTAGGGATTAATTCACCCCTCCACTTT

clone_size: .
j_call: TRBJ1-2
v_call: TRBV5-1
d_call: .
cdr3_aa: CASSPARGGSYGYTF
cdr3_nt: TGCGCCAGCAGTCCTGCCAGGGGCGGGAGCTATGGCTACACCTTC

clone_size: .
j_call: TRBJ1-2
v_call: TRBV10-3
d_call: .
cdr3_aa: CAITSLGGNYGYTF
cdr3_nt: TGTGCCATCACCTCCCTTGGAGGGAACTATGGCTACACCTTC

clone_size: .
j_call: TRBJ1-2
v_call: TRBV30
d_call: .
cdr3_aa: CAWSMTWGGYTF
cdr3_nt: TGTGCCTGGAGTATGACTTGGGGCGGCTACACCTTC

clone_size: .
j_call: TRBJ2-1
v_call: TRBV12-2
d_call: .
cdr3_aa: CASRLARLAGGNEQFF
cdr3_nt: TGTGCAAGTCGCTTAGCGCGCCTAGCGGGGGGTAATGAGCAGTTCTTC

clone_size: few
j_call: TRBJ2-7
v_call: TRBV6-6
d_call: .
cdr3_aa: CASSYLVETNKYF
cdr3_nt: TGTGCCAGCAGTTACTTGGTCGAAACAAACAAGTACTTC

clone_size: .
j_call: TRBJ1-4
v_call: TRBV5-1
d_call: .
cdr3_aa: CASSNLPTGDEKLFF
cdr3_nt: TGCGCCAGCAGCAATCTACCTACCGGGGATGAAAAACTGTTTTTT

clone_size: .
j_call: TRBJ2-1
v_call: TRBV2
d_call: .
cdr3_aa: CASSEAKGWDLNYISSYNEQFF
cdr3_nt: TGTGCCAGCAGTGAAGCGAAGGGTTGGGACTTAAATTACATAAGCTCCTACAATGAGCAGTTCTTC

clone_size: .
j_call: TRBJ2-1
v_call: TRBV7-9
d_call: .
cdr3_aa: CASSPLSMVYNEQFF
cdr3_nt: TGTGCCAGCAGCCCTCTATCGATGGTCTACAATGAGCAGTTCTTC

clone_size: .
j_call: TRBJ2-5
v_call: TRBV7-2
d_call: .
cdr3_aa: CASSLGAGGETQYF
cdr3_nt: TGTGCCAGCAGCTTAGGTGCGGGTGGGGAGACCCAGTACTTC